This TCR beta chain stems from a study of CD4 T cells in relation to SARS-CoV-2 and coronaviruses. In the study overall: After roughly ten days of antigen culture, PBMC TCR beta CDR3s were sequenced. The negative reference was HIV-1 Nef peptide pool or peptide-free culture. Findings and caveats of the study: Compared with monoreactive clones, crossreactive clones showed significantly weaker SARS-CoV-2 expansion.

Germline V gives CDR1 MNHNY, CDR2 SVGAGI (reference sequence). CDR3 length: 14 amino acids. The V gene end was trimmed by 4 bases and the J gene end by 7 bases; junction bases not matched to a gene: 9. Clones were read by immunoSEQ multiplex PCR, and TCRdb kept only the in-frame ones, dropping some. Here the sample spans about 20,000 clones, 60% to 85% being singletons. Remarks on this clone: The antigen remains undetermined.

The unexposed donors gave CD4+ T cells in 2011-2018, prior to COVID-19. After about 11 days of culture, CD4+ T cells were isolated. Testing used SARS-CoV-2 S/N and four cold-coronavirus spikes on unexposed-donor CD4+ T cells, cells permitting. The sequence derives from a human donor in good health. The chain employs TRBV6-6 and TRBJ2-7; 8 bases match TRBD1. Specimen: CD4+ T cells from PBMCs, cultured in vitro. DNA of the CDR3: TGTGCCAGCAGTTTCCAGGGGGCGCCGGGAGAGCAGTACTTC. This gives the protein CASSFQGAPGEQYF.